This T cell receptor (beta chain) was identified in a study of cytomegalovirus exposure and HLA in healthy donors. Whole-study context: Previous work identified 120 million or so unique TCR beta sequences from some 170 million T cells. Drawn from HLA-typed donors, approximately 86 million unique TCRs were held in an early data release. General observations from the study: In a later analysis, donors in an Asian-associated ancestry cluster reportedly had fewer N-insertions in productive TCRs than the cohort mean. Beyond CMV serostatus, there was no information to go on about immune exposure.

CDR3 length equals 13 residues. The trim removed 7 bases at V and 0 bases at J, leaving 4 bases unmatched. Looked up from germline, CDR1 is SQVTM and CDR2 is ANQGSEA. Primers: 60 Vbeta forward and 13 Jbeta reverse. Clones were sequenced by immunoSEQ multiplex PCR, and TCRdb holds only the in-frame ones, with some missing. The repertoire includes approximately 44,000 clones, 81% of them detected once, and approximately 2.6% sits in the top ten. On this clone: The antigen is not known.

This clonotype was sampled from a man aged 50 to 60 in good health and CMV-seronegative. The chain is built from TRBV29-1 and TRBJ1-1; TRBD1 aligns across 8 bases. Sequenced sample: PBMCs. The CDR3 protein is CSGSTGVNTEAFF. Here the CDR3 DNA reads TGCAGCGGGTCGACAGGGGTGAACACTGAAGCTTTCTTT.